This T cell receptor (beta chain) is from a study of shared clonotypes between healthy human individuals. Only Caucasian adults living in Nashville, Tennessee served as donors. Researchers partitioned CD4+ cells into CD45RA+ naive and CD45RA-negative memory subsets. It was at deep level that the assay was run. Repertoires were generated with immunoSEQ multiplex PCR, while TCRdb's copy carries only in-frame clones and drops some. The sample gives some 1 million clones, roughly 75% of which show up once; about 1.5% is in the top ten. The source of this sequence is a man aged 18-30 years in good health. Material: memory CD4+ T cells sorted from blood. Subset given: CD45RA-negative fraction.

CDR3 sequence: CASSDGTGGFRYNEQFF. CDR3 bases: TGTGCCAGCAGCGATGGGACAGGGGGTTTTAGGTACAATGAGCAGTTCTTC. The chain combines TRBV5-4 with TRBJ2-1; TRBD1 matches at 11 bases. Unmatched junction bases numbered 10, after V lost 4 bases and J lost 4 bases. The length of the CDR3 is 17 residues. Germline V gives CDR1 SGHNT, CDR2 YYREEE (reference sequence). The complete variable domain, with remaining parts taken from reference TRBV5-4 and TRBJ2-1, reads ETGVTQSPTHLIKTRGQQVTLRCSSQSGHNTVSWYQQALGQGPQFIFQYYREEENGRGNFPPRFSGLQFPNYSSELNVNALELDDSALYLCASSDGTGGFRYNEQFFGPGTRLTVL.